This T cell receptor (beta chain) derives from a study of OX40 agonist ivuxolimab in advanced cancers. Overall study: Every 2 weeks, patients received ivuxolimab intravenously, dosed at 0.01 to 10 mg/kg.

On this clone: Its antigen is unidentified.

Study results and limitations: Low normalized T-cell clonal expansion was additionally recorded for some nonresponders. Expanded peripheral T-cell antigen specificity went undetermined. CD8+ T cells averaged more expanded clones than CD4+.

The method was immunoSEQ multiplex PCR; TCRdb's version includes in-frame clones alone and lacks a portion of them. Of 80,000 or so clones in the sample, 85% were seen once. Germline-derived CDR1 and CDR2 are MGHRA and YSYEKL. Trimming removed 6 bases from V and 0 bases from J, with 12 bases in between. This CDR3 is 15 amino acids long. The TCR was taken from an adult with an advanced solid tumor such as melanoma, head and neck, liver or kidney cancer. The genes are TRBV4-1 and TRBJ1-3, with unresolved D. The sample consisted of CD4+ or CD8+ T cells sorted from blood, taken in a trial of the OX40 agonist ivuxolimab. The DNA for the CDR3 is TGCGCCAGCAGTCTAACCGGGAGCTCTGGAAACACCATATATTTT. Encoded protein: CASSLTGSSGNTIYF.